These 14 T cell receptor beta chains were sequenced from one sample in a study of yellow fever vaccine responses in identical twins. TCRdb re-called the RT-PCR reads with MiXCR, one entry per CDR3 protein. This repertoire shows 3,500 to 4,500 distinct CDR3 sequences, 90% found once; its top ten account for approximately 1.8%. Specimen: T cells from blood (PBMCs), unsorted or a sorted subset (not recorded which), collected before or after yellow fever vaccination (not recorded which). The receptors were gathered from a woman aged 18-35 years who received the yellow fever vaccine.

Only a few counts were recorded for this clonotype. The chain links TRBV4-1 to TRBJ2-5; TRBD2 aligns across 9 bases. This CDR3 is 16 amino acids long. Germline V gives CDR1 MGHRA, CDR2 YSYEKL. The V segment lost 4 bases and the J segment 2 bases; nucleotides outside the gene matches: 8. This CDR3 is CASSPLAGGIQETQYF. The CDR3 DNA follows: TGCGCCAGCAGCCCCCTGGCGGGGGGGATACAAGAGACCCAGTACTTC.

V is TRBV29-1 and J is TRBJ2-1; perhaps TRBD2 as D (6 bases). The CDR3 is made up of 12 amino acids. The V gene's germline CDR1 is SQVTM and CDR2 ANQGSEA. Trimming left V 4 bases short and J 7 bases short, with 11 bases between. The CDR3 loop is CSVVGSRNEQFF. The CDR3 bases are TGCAGCGTTGTCGGGAGTAGGAATGAGCAGTTCTTC.

The rearrangement links TRBV6-6 to TRBJ2-3; D may be TRBD1 (5 bases). V shed 4 bases and J shed 2 bases, with 13 bases lying between them. This CDR3 is built from 15 residues. The germline V gene has CDR1 MNHNY and CDR2 SVGAGI (reference sequence). DNA of the CDR3: TGTGCCAGCAGTTTGTTAAGGGGCCACACAGATACGCAGTATTTT. Residues: CASSLLRGHTDTQYF.

The chain joins TRBV29-1 to TRBJ2-7, with 9 bases lining up with TRBD2. Germline CDR1 and CDR2: SQVTM and ANQGSEA. V was clipped by 4 bases and J by 0 bases; unmatched bases: 1. This CDR3 is built from 13 residues. CDR3 sequence (DNA): TGCAGCGTTGCTAGCGGGATCTCCTACGAGCAGTACTTC. Translated: CSVASGISYEQYF.

This sequence joins TRBV11-2 and TRBJ2-5; TRBD2 aligns across 10 bases. With V trimmed by 6 bases and J by 6 bases, 22 bases remained unmatched. The CDR3 is 19 amino acids. Looked up from germline, CDR1 is SGHAT and CDR2 is FQNNGV. The CDR3 DNA sequence: TGTGCCAGCAGTTTTAGCGGGGGGACCAGCCAGTTACTCGTGCAGACCCAGTACTTC. It codes for CASSFSGGTSQLLVQTQYF.

V usage is TRBV12-3 or TRBV12-4 and J usage is TRBJ2-5; D is uncertain. CDR3 length: 13 amino acids. Trimming removed 2 bases at V and 5 bases at J, with 9 bases between. CDR3 sequence reads: CASSLFRAETQYF. The CDR3 DNA sequence: TGTGCCAGCAGTTTATTTAGGGCGGAGACCCAGTACTTC.

The gene calls are TRBV5-5 and TRBJ2-1; D not certain. There are 14 residues in the CDR3. Trimming left V 4 bases short and J 6 bases short, with 14 bases between. From germline, CDR1 is SGHKS and CDR2 YYEKEE (reference sequence). CDR3 in amino acids: CASSQKPLANEQFF. The CDR3 coding sequence is TGTGCCAGCAGCCAAAAGCCCCTCGCCAATGAGCAGTTCTTC.

The V gene is TRBV4-2, the J gene TRBJ1-5, with D possibly matching TRBD1 (5 bases). This CDR3 spans 14 amino acids. V lost 4 bases and J lost 5, with 12 bases in between. Germline V gives CDR1 LGHNA, CDR2 YNFKEQ. The CDR3 region is CASSLRESDQPQHF. In DNA, the CDR3 is TGTGCCAGCAGCCTCAGGGAATCGGATCAGCCCCAGCATTTT.

This clonotype came up a few times. This chain links TRBV27 with TRBJ2-3; unclear D gene. Trimming took off 10 bases at V and 5 bases at J, with 10 bases between the two ends. CDR1 and CDR2 (germline): MNHEY, SMNVEV (reference sequence). This CDR3 has 11 residues. The CDR3 protein is CATGWGDTQYF. The CDR3 bases are TGTGCCACCGGTTGGGGAGATACGCAGTATTTT.

The rearrangement uses TRBV7-3 and TRBJ2-7; D ambiguous. The CDR3 is 13 amino acids. Trimming stripped 2 bases from V and 2 bases from J, with 7 bases between. Per the germline V gene, CDR1 is SGHTA and CDR2 is FQGTGA. Here the CDR3 reads CASSLVGTYEQYF. The CDR3 bases are TGTGCCAGCAGCTTAGTGGGAACCTACGAGCAGTACTTC.

J is TRBJ2-2 and V is TRBV29-1; D gene unclear. V gave up 5 bases and J gave up 0 bases, with 10 bases separating them. CDR1 is SQVTM, CDR2 ANQGSEA, per germline. The CDR3 consists of 14 residues. The chain's CDR3 is CSVPKKPNTGELFF. The CDR3 bases are TGCAGCGTTCCGAAGAAGCCGAACACCGGGGAGCTGTTTTTT.

This clonotype showed up just a few times. The V and J genes are TRBV20-1 and TRBJ1-3; D is unresolved. CDR1 is DFQATT and CDR2 is SNEGSKA in the germline V gene (reference sequence). CDR3 size: 12 residues. With 7 bases removed from V and 4 bases from J, the gap between germline ends came to 11 bases. DNA of the CDR3: TGCAGTGTCCCCTTCGAGGGAAACACCATATATTTT. It is translated as CSVPFEGNTIYF.

The chain uses TRBV29-1 and TRBJ2-7; no definite D call. CDR1 SQVTM and CDR2 ANQGSEA come from the germline V gene. The CDR3 covers 14 residues. V dropped 3 bases and J dropped 4 bases, with 16 bases sitting between them. CDR3 loop: CSVEVGSARYEQYF. The CDR3, as DNA: TGCAGCGTTGAGGTCGGCTCGGCACGGTACGAGCAGTACTTC.

The rearrangement uses TRBV10-1 and TRBJ2-7; D not certain. CDR1 WNHNN and CDR2 SYGVQD come from the germline V gene (reference sequence). This CDR3 comprises 13 residues. V lost 0 bases, J lost 3 bases, and 6 bases lay in between. CDR3: CASSESVFYEQYF. CDR3 sequence (DNA): TGCGCCAGCAGTGAGTCGGTCTTCTACGAGCAGTACTTC.